This entry is about one T cell receptor (beta chain). Antigen: not known. This sample stems from a study of T-cell memory formation after mild COVID-19. TCRdb re-called the 5' RACE reads through MiXCR, storing one row per CDR3 protein. The profile shows a few hundred thousand distinct CDR3 sequences, roughly 21% of them singletons. Deletions cut 6 bases from V and 8 bases from J, with 22 bases between. The CDR3 consists of 16 residues. Overall study findings and caveats: Some responding clones appeared in pre-infection memory, suggesting cross-reactive memory joined.

This receptor was obtained from a young man who had mild COVID-19 (a few samples of this study predate the infection). Cell type and time point are not known. J is TRBJ1-4 and V is TRBV12-3 or TRBV12-4; possible D gene TRBD1, 5 bases. The source material was PBMCs or a T cell subset sorted from them (not recorded which). This CDR3 is CASSQGGGTLGEKLFF. Here the CDR3 DNA reads TGTGCCAGCAGCCAAGGCGGGGGGACCTTGGGGGAAAAACTGTTTTTT.